This T cell receptor (gamma chain) was captured in a study of gamma delta lymphoproliferative disorders and STAT genes. TCRdb made new clone calls on the multiplex PCR reads using CATT. The profile covers 4,000 to 5,000 gamma-chain clones, with around 8% appearing a single time and around 2.7% taken by the ten largest. Sequencing used genomic DNA taken from PBMCs of patients and controls. Material: blood. The source of these receptors is a human donor in good health.

This clone is categorized as medium-sized. The CDR3 nucleotides read TGTGCCACCTGGGACGGGCCGATAGGTGATTGGATCAAGACGTTT. This translates into CATWDGPIGDWIKTF. This rearrangement joins TRGV2 to TRGJP2. TCRdb leaves out the J gene; it was filled in here by matching the DNA to germline. This CDR3 is built from 15 residues. The germline CDR1 and CDR2 sequences are EGSNGY and YDSYNSKV. The trim removed 0 bases at V and 6 bases at J, leaving 7 bases unmatched.